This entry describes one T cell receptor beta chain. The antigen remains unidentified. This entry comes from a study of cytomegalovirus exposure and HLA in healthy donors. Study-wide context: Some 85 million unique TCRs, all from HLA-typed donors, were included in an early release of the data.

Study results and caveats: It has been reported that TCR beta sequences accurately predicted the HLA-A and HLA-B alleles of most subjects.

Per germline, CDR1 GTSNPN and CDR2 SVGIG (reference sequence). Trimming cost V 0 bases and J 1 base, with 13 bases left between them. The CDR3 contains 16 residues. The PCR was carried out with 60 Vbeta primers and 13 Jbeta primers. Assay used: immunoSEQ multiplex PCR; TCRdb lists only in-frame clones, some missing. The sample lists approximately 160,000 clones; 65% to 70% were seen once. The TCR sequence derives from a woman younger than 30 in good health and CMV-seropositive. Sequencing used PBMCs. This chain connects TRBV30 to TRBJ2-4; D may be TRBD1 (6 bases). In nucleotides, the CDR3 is TGTGCCTGGAGTGTGAGGGGGAGTCTGGCCAAAAACATTCAGTACTTC. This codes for CAWSVRGSLAKNIQYF.